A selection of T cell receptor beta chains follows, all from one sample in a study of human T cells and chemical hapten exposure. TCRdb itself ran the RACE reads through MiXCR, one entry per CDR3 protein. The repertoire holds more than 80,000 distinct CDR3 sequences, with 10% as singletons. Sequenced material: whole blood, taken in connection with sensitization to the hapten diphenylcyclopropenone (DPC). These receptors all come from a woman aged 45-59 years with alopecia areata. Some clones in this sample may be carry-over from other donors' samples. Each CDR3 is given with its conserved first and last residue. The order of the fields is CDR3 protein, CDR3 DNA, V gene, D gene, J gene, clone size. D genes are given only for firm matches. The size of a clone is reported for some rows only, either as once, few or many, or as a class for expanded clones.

CDR3: CASSPSGRGSGNTIYF
DNA: TGTGCCAGCTCACCATCCGGTCGGGGCTCTGGAAACACCATATATTTT
V: TRBV18
D: .
J: TRBJ1-3
size: many

CDR3: CASSLGQGAAGANVLTF
DNA: TGCGCCAGCAGCTTGGGACAGGGGGCCGCTGGGGCCAACGTCCTGACTTTC
V: TRBV5-1
D: TRBD1
J: TRBJ2-6
size: few

CDR3: CASSLGGLAGAGSHEQFF
DNA: TGTGCCAGCAGCTTAGGGGGACTAGCGGGAGCGGGGTCCCATGAGCAGTTCTTC
V: TRBV7-6
D: TRBD2
J: TRBJ2-1
size: many

CDR3: CASSLAAGLYGYTF
DNA: TGCGCCAGCAGCTTGGCGGCAGGACTGTATGGCTACACCTTC
V: TRBV5-1
D: .
J: TRBJ1-2
size: few

CDR3: CASSLEEGPMQTQYF
DNA: TGTGCCAGCAGCTTAGAAGAGGGGCCCATGCAGACCCAGTACTTC
V: TRBV11-2
D: .
J: TRBJ2-5
size: many

CDR3: CASSRDTGTEAFF
DNA: TGCGCCAGCAGCCGAGATACCGGCACTGAAGCTTTCTTT
V: TRBV4-3
D: .
J: TRBJ1-1
size: once

CDR3: CSVRDRAADTQYF
DNA: TGCAGCGTGCGAGACAGGGCTGCAGATACGCAGTATTTT
V: TRBV29-1
D: TRBD1
J: TRBJ2-3
size: .

CDR3: CASSQGDDQPQHF
DNA: TGTGCCAGCAGCCAGGGAGATGATCAGCCCCAGCATTTT
V: TRBV28
D: .
J: TRBJ1-5
size: few

CDR3: CASSDPQGAYFGYTF
DNA: TGTGCCAGCAGCGACCCCCAGGGGGCGTATTTTGGCTACACCTTC
V: TRBV27
D: TRBD1
J: TRBJ1-2
size: few

CDR3: CASSRRESTDTQYF
DNA: TGCGCCAGCAGCAGACGGGAGAGCACAGATACGCAGTATTTT
V: TRBV5-1
D: .
J: TRBJ2-3
size: many

CDR3: CASSLFSGTSSYNEQFF
DNA: TGTGCCAGCAGCTTATTTTCTGGGACGAGCTCCTACAATGAGCAGTTCTTC
V: TRBV7-6
D: .
J: TRBJ2-1
size: .

CDR3: CASRRDNYGYTF
DNA: TGTGCCAGCCGACGGGATAACTATGGCTACACCTTC
V: TRBV28
D: .
J: TRBJ1-2
size: many

CDR3: CASSIPRQAQETQYF
DNA: TGTGCCAGCAGCATCCCTAGACAGGCACAAGAGACCCAGTACTTC
V: TRBV7-9
D: .
J: TRBJ2-5
size: many

CDR3: CASGRHAGQEANTGELFF
DNA: TGCGCCAGCGGCAGACACGCCGGCCAGGAGGCGAACACCGGGGAGCTGTTTTTT
V: TRBV10-2
D: .
J: TRBJ2-2
size: few

CDR3: CSGTGTANTGELFF
DNA: TGCAGCGGCACCGGGACTGCGAACACCGGGGAGCTGTTTTTT
V: TRBV29-1
D: .
J: TRBJ2-2
size: many

CDR3: CASSSLDRGPDSPLHF
DNA: TGCGCCAGCAGCTCACTCGACAGGGGGCCTGATTCACCCCTCCACTTT
V: TRBV5-1
D: TRBD1
J: TRBJ1-6
size: .

CDR3: CSGGETEQFF
DNA: TGCAGCGGAGGGGAGACTGAGCAGTTCTTC
V: TRBV29-1
D: .
J: TRBJ2-1
size: many

CDR3: CASSHLLAGADTQYF
DNA: TGTGCCAGCAGCCATCTACTAGCGGGAGCAGATACGCAGTATTTT
V: TRBV5-5
D: TRBD2
J: TRBJ2-3
size: .

CDR3: CASRAGFGNQPQHF
DNA: TGTGCCAGCAGAGCAGGGTTCGGTAATCAGCCCCAGCATTTT
V: TRBV3-1
D: .
J: TRBJ1-5
size: many

CDR3: CASTLELTSGAVYF
DNA: TGTGCCAGCACCCTGGAATTGACTAGCGGTGCAGTGTACTTC
V: TRBV7-2
D: TRBD2
J: TRBJ2-5
size: .

CDR3: CASSLGQAIGLGYTF
DNA: TGCGCCAGCAGTTTGGGACAGGCAATTGGGCTTGGCTACACCTTC
V: TRBV5-1
D: TRBD1
J: TRBJ1-2
size: few

CDR3: CASGSGLTPYEQYF
DNA: TGTGCCAGCGGGTCCGGGCTCACACCTTACGAGCAGTACTTC
V: TRBV12-3/TRBV12-4
D: .
J: TRBJ2-7
size: many

CDR3: CASSLEGFLTDTQYF
DNA: TGTGCCAGCAGCTTAGAAGGGTTCCTCACAGATACGCAGTATTTT
V: TRBV7-9
D: .
J: TRBJ2-3
size: .

CDR3: CASSLQGYEQYF
DNA: TGTGCCAGCAGCTTACAGGGATACGAGCAGTACTTC
V: TRBV18
D: .
J: TRBJ2-7
size: many

CDR3: CASTYSVGETQYF
DNA: TGTGCCAGTACCTACTCAGTCGGGGAGACCCAGTACTTC
V: TRBV7-7
D: .
J: TRBJ2-5
size: .

CDR3: CASSYGQSEAFF
DNA: TGCGCCAGCAGCTATGGACAGAGTGAAGCTTTCTTT
V: TRBV5-1
D: .
J: TRBJ1-1
size: many

CDR3: CSAKAWETQYF
DNA: TGCAGTGCTAAAGCCTGGGAGACCCAGTACTTC
V: TRBV20-1
D: .
J: TRBJ2-5
size: .

CDR3: CASSLGQGRVEQYF
DNA: TGTGCCAGCAGCTTAGGGCAGGGCCGCGTCGAGCAGTACTTC
V: TRBV7-2
D: .
J: TRBJ2-7
size: .

CDR3: CSATYSAAQTQYF
DNA: TGCAGTGCTACGTACTCCGCCGCGCAGACCCAGTACTTC
V: TRBV20-1
D: .
J: TRBJ2-5
size: many

CDR3: CASGLTTEQFF
DNA: TGCGCCAGCGGATTAACTACGGAGCAGTTCTTC
V: TRBV10-2
D: .
J: TRBJ2-1
size: few

CDR3: CASSQDVRVRNEQFF
DNA: TGTGCCAGCAGCCAAGATGTGAGAGTTCGAAATGAGCAGTTCTTC
V: TRBV3-1
D: .
J: TRBJ2-1
size: many

CDR3: CASSLGGEADTQYF
DNA: TGCGCCAGCAGCTTAGGGGGCGAGGCAGATACGCAGTATTTT
V: TRBV28
D: TRBD1
J: TRBJ2-3
size: many

CDR3: CASGLASRPNYGYTF
DNA: TGTGCTAGTGGTTTGGCCTCCAGGCCGAACTATGGCTACACCTTC
V: TRBV12-5
D: .
J: TRBJ1-2
size: .

CDR3: CASSLSSGANVLTF
DNA: TGTGCCAGCAGCTTAAGCTCTGGGGCCAACGTCCTGACTTTC
V: TRBV28
D: .
J: TRBJ2-6
size: many

CDR3: CASSHGGQGYGYTF
DNA: TGTGCCAGCAGCCACGGGGGACAGGGCTATGGCTACACCTTC
V: TRBV7-9
D: TRBD1
J: TRBJ1-2
size: many

CDR3: CASSVAGHTEAFF
DNA: TGTGCCAGCAGCGTAGCCGGACACACTGAAGCTTTCTTT
V: TRBV9
D: .
J: TRBJ1-1
size: .

CDR3: CASSLEAQGSQPFF
DNA: TGTGCCAGCAGCTTAGAGGCCCAGGGGTCCCAACCTTTCTTT
V: TRBV7-9
D: .
J: TRBJ1-1
size: .

CDR3: CASSHLGQGVQETQYF
DNA: TGTGCCAGCAGCCACCTTGGACAGGGCGTTCAAGAGACCCAGTACTTC
V: TRBV5-5
D: TRBD1
J: TRBJ2-5
size: many

CDR3: CASSAVENYEQYF
DNA: TGCGCCAGCAGCGCCGTAGAGAACTACGAGCAGTACTTC
V: TRBV5-1
D: .
J: TRBJ2-7
size: .

CDR3: CSVDRAGATEAFF
DNA: TGCAGCGTTGATCGGGCAGGGGCCACTGAAGCTTTCTTT
V: TRBV29-1
D: .
J: TRBJ1-1
size: many